A single sample is the source of the 20 T cell receptor beta chains below, sequenced in a study of graft-versus-host responses after intestinal transplantation. Sequenced by immunoSEQ multiplex PCR; TCRdb stores in-frame clones only, minus some. The table records approximately 100,000 clones, approximately 94% of them present only once. The antigens these receptors bind are not known. The input for sequencing was unstimulated CD8+ T cells sorted from spleen or lymph node cells, taken before intestinal transplant. Source of these receptors: a human donor who received an intestinal transplant.

V gene TRBV6-6 combines with J gene TRBJ2-1; 11 bases are shared with TRBD2. The CDR3 loop spans 15 amino acids. V was clipped by 5 bases and J by 8 bases; unmatched bases: 8. Germline CDR1 is MNHNY and CDR2 is SVGAGI (reference sequence). CDR3 bases: TGTGCCAGCAGTCTTAGCGGGGGGGTATCCCATGAGCAGTTCTTC. As protein: CASSLSGGVSHEQFF.

Concerning this clone: At the DNA level, this CDR3 is encoded by other sequences in the same sample as well. The chain is built from TRBV6-5 and TRBJ1-5; D gene ambiguous. CDR3 size: 13 residues. Germline CDR1 is MNHEY and CDR2 is SVGAGI. V gave up 2 bases and J gave up 3 bases, with 5 bases separating them. DNA of the CDR3: TGTGCCAGCAGTTACGGATCCAATCAGCCCCAGCATTTT. It translates to CASSYGSNQPQHF.

This chain connects TRBV5-6 to TRBJ2-7; D possibly corresponds to TRBD1 (6 bases). Looked up from germline, CDR1 is SGHDT and CDR2 is YYEEEE. The CDR3 sequence is 12 residues long. Trimming shortened V by 0 bases and J by 6 bases, and 7 bases separated the two germline ends. Here the CDR3 reads CASSLGTAEQYF. CDR3 coding DNA: TGTGCCAGCAGCTTGGGGACAGCCGAGCAGTACTTC.

The genes are TRBV27 and TRBJ2-7; no clear D gene. The CDR3 loop spans 14 amino acids. Germline V lookup: CDR1 MNHEY, CDR2 SMNVEV (reference sequence). V lost 0 bases, J lost 2 bases, and 8 bases lay in between. CDR3 sequence (DNA): TGTGCCAGCAGTTTATCTTGGGCTGCCTACGAGCAGTACTTC. This codes for CASSLSWAAYEQYF.

The DNA of the CDR3 is TGTGCCTGGGGGGTGGGGGCCAATGAAAAACTGTTTTTT. Its protein product is CAWGVGANEKLFF. V is TRBV30 and J is TRBJ1-4; D perhaps matches TRBD1 (6 bases). The V and J ends lost 5 bases and 5 bases respectively, with 12 bases between them. This CDR3 is built from 13 residues. The germline V gene has CDR1 GTSNPN and CDR2 SVGIG (reference sequence).

This chain connects TRBV5-3 to TRBJ1-2; TRBD1 agrees at 9 bases. TRBV5-3 is reported as an ORF; its role is uncertain. V lost 4 bases, J lost 7 bases, and 2 bases stayed unmatched. The CDR3 is made up of 12 amino acids. In nucleotides, the CDR3 is TGTGCCAGAAGCAGGGACAGGGTTGGCTACACCTTC. It specifies CARSRDRVGYTF.

A single count supports this clone. The chain carries TRBV9 and TRBJ1-3; tentatively, D is TRBD1 (5 bases). Germline V gives CDR1 SGDLS, CDR2 YYNGEE. The V end lost 3 bases, the J end lost 0 bases, and 10 bases lay between the germline ends. The CDR3 extends over 15 amino acids. CDR3 in amino acids: CASSAGRISGNTIYF. CDR3 sequence (DNA): TGTGCCAGCAGCGCGGGACGGATCTCTGGAAACACCATATATTTT.

The chain recombines TRBV13 with TRBJ1-1; 9 nucleotides align to TRBD1. The V segment lost 5 bases and the J segment 4 bases; nucleotides outside the gene matches: 8. Germline V lookup: CDR1 PRHDT, CDR2 FYEKMQ (reference sequence). The CDR3 loop spans 15 amino acids. As DNA, the CDR3 is TGTGCCAGCAGCCCCGGGACAGGGTCGGGCACTGAAGCTTTCTTT. Translation: CASSPGTGSGTEAFF.

The CDR3 loop reads CASRTGKNEQYF. In nucleotides, the CDR3 is TGTGCCAGCAGGACAGGGAAGAACGAGCAGTACTTC. The chain couples TRBV7-8 to TRBJ2-7, with 7 bases that match TRBD1. Germline V gives CDR1 SGHVS, CDR2 FQNEAQ. The CDR3 has 12 amino acids. J lost 5 bases, V lost 6 bases, and 4 bases had no gene match.

The chain joins TRBV7-9 to TRBJ1-5; D may be TRBD1 (5 bases). The CDR3 covers 15 residues. Per the germline V gene, CDR1 is SEHNR and CDR2 is FQNEAQ (reference sequence). V was cut by 1 base and J by 4 bases, with 11 bases left in between. The CDR3 nucleotides read TGTGCCAGCAGCTTAGGGGGCTGGGTGAATCAGCCCCAGCATTTT. It encodes CASSLGGWVNQPQHF.

The rearrangement links TRBV4-1 to TRBJ1-5, with D perhaps TRBD1 (5 bases). The V gene lost 2 bases and the J gene lost 2 bases, with 10 bases spanning the gap. The CDR3 runs to 15 residues. CDR1 is MGHRA, CDR2 YSYEKL, per germline. CDR3 sequence: CASSQNWGGNQPQHF. The CDR3 DNA reads TGCGCCAGCAGCCAAAATTGGGGGGGCAATCAGCCCCAGCATTTT.

The genes are TRBV4-1 and TRBJ2-1; D possibly uses TRBD1 or TRBD2 (5 bases each). Between the trimmed V and J ends, which lost 1 base and 10 bases, there was a span of 8 bases. The CDR3 runs to 12 residues. Germline CDR1 and CDR2: MGHRA and YSYEKL. In DNA, the CDR3 is TGCGCCAGCAGCCAAGGAGGGGTCGAGCAGTTCTTC. It specifies CASSQGGVEQFF.

The chain carries TRBV9 and TRBJ2-3; 8 bases map to TRBD1. CDR1 and CDR2 from the germline V gene are SGDLS and YYNGEE. This CDR3 spans 16 amino acids. Trimming removed 3 bases from V and 0 bases from J; junction bases left unmatched: 6. In DNA, the CDR3 is TGTGCCAGCAGCGCGAGGGACAGGACAAGCACAGATACGCAGTATTTT. Its protein product is CASSARDRTSTDTQYF.

The chain links TRBV5-8 to TRBJ1-5; 8 nucleotides agree with TRBD1. The CDR3 has 14 residues. The junction had 3 bases not matched to a gene; V was cut back by 3 bases and J by 4 bases. Germline V gene sequence: CDR1 SGHTS, CDR2 YDEGEE. CDR3: CASSSGGVNQPQHF. The CDR3 DNA reads as TGTGCCAGCAGCTCAGGGGGCGTGAATCAGCCCCAGCATTTT.

This clone was picked up a small number of times. The V and J genes are TRBV7-9 and TRBJ1-4; no clear D. The CDR3 sequence is 17 residues long. Germline CDR1 and CDR2: SEHNR and FQNEAQ (reference sequence). Trimming stripped 5 bases from V and 7 bases from J, with 23 bases between. In DNA form, the CDR3 reads TGTGCCAGCAGCAATAGTCGGCCTCAACTTTCCGGTGAAAAACTGTTTTTT. Translation: CASSNSRPQLSGEKLFF.

The chain has TRBV5-5 and TRBJ2-7; D not resolved. V was trimmed by 0 bases and J by 2 bases, leaving 6 bases between them. Germline V CDR1 and CDR2: SGHKS, YYEKEE (reference sequence). The CDR3 totals 13 residues. Written as DNA, the CDR3 is TGTGCCAGCAGCTTGGCGGCAACCTACGAGCAGTACTTC. Translated: CASSLAATYEQYF.

The chain has TRBV4-1 and TRBJ2-7, with 7 positions matching TRBD1. V was pared by 6 bases and J by 0 bases, with 11 bases of the junction left unmatched. This CDR3 has 16 residues. Germline V CDR1 and CDR2: MGHRA, YSYEKL. DNA of the CDR3: TGCGCCAGCAGTAAAGACGGGACAGATACCTCCTACGAGCAGTACTTC. Translated, it gives CASSKDGTDTSYEQYF.

This clone was recorded only once. The chain has TRBV14 and TRBJ1-2; D is ambiguous. This CDR3 contains 13 residues. The germline V gene has CDR1 SGHDN and CDR2 FVKESK. Trimming stripped 0 bases from V and 3 bases from J, with 5 bases between. The CDR3 region has the DNA TGTGCCAGCAGCCAAGATAATGACTATGGCTACACCTTC. Amino acid sequence: CASSQDNDYGYTF.

The V gene is TRBV5-1, the J gene TRBJ2-1; the D gene is possibly TRBD1 (6 bases). This CDR3 has 14 amino acids. The germline V gene encodes CDR1 SGHRS and CDR2 YFSETQ. Trimming took off 1 base at V and 5 bases at J, with 10 bases between the two ends. In DNA form, the CDR3 reads TGCGCCAGCAGCTTGTTACAGGGTGACAATGAGCAGTTCTTC. Encoded protein: CASSLLQGDNEQFF.

This clone was seen just once. V and J are TRBV6-5 and TRBJ1-2, with 8 positions matching TRBD1. The germline V gene has CDR1 MNHEY and CDR2 SVGAGI. This CDR3 comprises 14 residues. The V gene end was trimmed by 6 bases and the J gene end by 8 bases; junction bases not matched to a gene: 11. The CDR3 protein is CASRTGTGLGGYTF. Written as DNA, the CDR3 is TGTGCCAGCAGAACCGGGACAGGTTTGGGCGGCTACACCTTC.